The 15 T cell receptor beta chains in this list originate from one sample, sequenced in a study of blood T cells in healthy people across ages. A second PCR of roughly 7 to 11 cycles used a sample-barcoded 5' primer and a J-beta primer mix. TCRdb called the 5' RACE reads again in MiXCR, with one record for every CDR3 protein. The table shows 700,000 to 850,000 distinct CDR3 sequences, with 50% to 65% occurring only once. The source material was blood. The receptors were gathered from an elderly man in good health.

The rearrangement links TRBV14 to TRBJ2-7; tentatively, D is TRBD1 or TRBD2 (5 bases each). V lost 4 bases and J lost 7, with 17 bases in between. The CDR3 runs to 14 residues. The germline CDR1 and CDR2 sequences are SGHDN and FVKESK. CDR3: CASSRDPLRNEQYF. CDR3 DNA: TGTGCCAGCAGCCGGGACCCCCTTCGGAATGAGCAGTACTTC.

V and J are TRBV12-3 or TRBV12-4 and TRBJ2-1; D is undetermined. The CDR3 length is 14 residues. With 8 bases removed from V and 9 bases from J, the gap between germline ends came to 20 bases. The CDR3 region is CASGQSLRTGEQFF. CDR3 bases: TGTGCCAGCGGGCAGTCCCTCCGGACGGGTGAGCAGTTCTTC.

The chain has TRBV2 and TRBJ2-7, with TRBD1 matching over 9 bases. The V segment lost 6 bases and the J segment 6 bases; nucleotides outside the gene matches: 3. The CDR3 extends over 12 amino acids. Germline-derived CDR1 and CDR2 are SNHLY and FYNNEI. CDR3 amino acids: CASRDRGREQYF. CDR3 in DNA: TGTGCCAGCAGGGACAGGGGACGCGAGCAGTACTTC.

This clonotype was recorded a few times. The chain joins TRBV9 to TRBJ2-1, with 7 bases fitting TRBD2. This CDR3 has 17 amino acids. CDR1 is SGDLS, CDR2 YYNGEE, per germline. Germline trimming cut 3 bases from V and 8 bases from J; bases unmatched to any gene: 17. The DNA of the CDR3 is TGTGCCAGCAGCGCTCAGACCGGGAGGTTCGGACACGATGAGCAGTTCTTC. This codes for CASSAQTGRFGHDEQFF.

J is TRBJ2-5 and V is TRBV4-1, with D possibly being TRBD1 (7 bases). Per the germline V gene, CDR1 is MGHRA and CDR2 is YSYEKL. CDR3 size: 17 residues. With 0 bases removed from V and 2 bases from J, the gap between germline ends came to 16 bases. The CDR3 bases are TGCGCCAGCAGCCAAGAGGAGACAGGGAGGAGACAAGAGACCCAGTACTTC. Translating gives CASSQEETGRRQETQYF.

The genes are TRBV19 and TRBJ1-1; D is perhaps TRBD1 (5 bases). CDR1 is LNHDA, CDR2 SQIVND, per germline (reference sequence). Trimming shortened V by 3 bases and J by 3 bases, and 11 bases separated the two germline ends. CDR3 size: 14 residues. CDR3 DNA: TGTGCCAGTAGTATTTGGGGCGCGGACACTGAAGCTTTCTTT. This translates into CASSIWGADTEAFF.

This chain uses TRBV4-1 with TRBJ2-5; no clear D gene. Germline CDR1 reads MGHRA; CDR2 reads YSYEKL. CDR3 length equals 12 residues. Trimming stripped 1 base from V and 9 bases from J, with 9 bases between. The CDR3 sequence is CASSQGSGAQYF. CDR3 DNA: TGCGCCAGCAGCCAAGGGAGTGGGGCCCAGTACTTC.

This chain joins TRBV27 and TRBJ1-5, with TRBD1 matching over 10 bases. The CDR3 has 17 amino acids. Germline CDR1 reads MNHEY; CDR2 reads SMNVEV (reference sequence). V was pared by 6 bases and J by 2 bases, with 10 bases of the junction left unmatched. The CDR3 nucleotides read TGTGCCAGCAGCCCCAGGACAGGGGGTTCGGGCAATCAGCCCCAGCATTTT. This sequence encodes CASSPRTGGSGNQPQHF.

The chain employs TRBV15 and TRBJ2-1; D is unclear. Trimming took off 0 bases at V and 4 bases at J, with 7 bases between the two ends. The germline CDR1 and CDR2 sequences are LNHNV and YYDKDF (reference sequence). The CDR3 has 14 amino acids. The CDR3 reads CATSRDARYNEQFF. In nucleotides, the CDR3 is TGTGCCACCAGCAGAGATGCTAGATACAATGAGCAGTTCTTC.

The chain is built from TRBV5-1 and TRBJ2-5; the D call may be TRBD1 or TRBD2 (5 bases each). V was pared by 4 bases and J by 11 bases, with 18 bases between. The CDR3 consists of 13 residues. Germline assignment: CDR1 SGHRS and CDR2 YFSETQ. The CDR3 DNA follows: TGCGCCAGCAGCGAAGGGGACCTCAATGAGCAGTACTTC. It encodes CASSEGDLNEQYF.

This sequence joins TRBV29-1 and TRBJ1-2; 9 bases match TRBD1. The CDR3 has 13 amino acids. J gave up 6 bases and V 4 bases, and 6 bases lay outside the gene matches. Germline lookup yields CDR1 SQVTM and CDR2 ANQGSEA. CDR3: CSVATGTGNGYTF. In DNA, the CDR3 is TGCAGCGTTGCGACCGGGACAGGGAATGGCTACACCTTC.

This sequence joins TRBV10-3 and TRBJ2-7, with D maybe TRBD2 (6 bases). There are 13 residues in the CDR3. Looked up from germline, CDR1 is ENHRY and CDR2 is SYGVKD. V dropped 4 bases and J dropped 3 bases, with 10 bases sitting between them. The CDR3: CAISGGEFYEQYF. The CDR3 DNA reads as TGTGCCATCAGTGGGGGGGAGTTCTACGAGCAGTACTTC.

V usage is TRBV3-1 and J usage is TRBJ1-1; D is unresolved. In germline, CDR1 is LGHDT, CDR2 YNNKEL (reference sequence). The V and J ends lost 2 bases and 4 bases respectively, with 11 bases between them. The CDR3 consists of 14 residues. CDR3 in amino acids: CASSQRSWATEAFF. CDR3 sequence (DNA): TGTGCCAGCAGCCAACGATCTTGGGCCACTGAAGCTTTCTTT.

This clonotype occurred a few times. The chain is built from TRBV5-1 and TRBJ2-5; TRBD2 matches 10 bases. The J call is in doubt because the DNA end fits TRBJ2-7 better. The CDR3 extends over 16 amino acids. The germline gives CDR1 SGHRS, CDR2 YFSETQ. The CDR3 nucleotides read TGCGCCAGCAGCTTCGGACCTAGCGGGAGCTTGTACGAGCAGTACTTC. This sequence encodes CASSFGPSGSLYEQYF.

The gene calls are TRBV2 and TRBJ2-5; 8 bases are a match to TRBD2. The J call may be mistaken, given a closer DNA end match to TRBJ2-7. The CDR3 is made up of 14 amino acids. Germline lookup yields CDR1 SNHLY and CDR2 FYNNEI. CDR3 in DNA: TGTGCCAGCACCACTAGCGGTTTTAGTACCGAGCAGTACTTC. This translates into CASTTSGFSTEQYF.